The 4 T cell receptor beta chains below all came from one sample that was sequenced in a study of response to subunit inactivated influenza vaccine listed by TCRdb under 2018. Library construction relied on RT-PCR. The sample was run on an Illumina HiSeq 2500. TCRdb itself trimmed the public reads at Q25 with fastp, ran MiXCR and retained productive beta chains. Each entry is one CDR3 protein sequence, shown with its most common DNA and genes. The sample has about 570,000 distinct CDR3 sequences on record, roughly 10% of them singletons. Roughly 10% of the sample goes to the ten largest clones. Source: PBMCs from blood, taken on the day of vaccination. The receptor set was obtained from a man aged 50 to 59 who received an inactivated influenza vaccine. Donor details come from another sample of the same person, matched by shared clones.

This clonotype was counted only a few times. V is TRBV5-1 and J is TRBJ2-3; maybe TRBD2 (5 bases). This CDR3 spans 13 amino acids. Trimming stripped 5 bases from V and 2 bases from J, with 9 bases between. Germline lookup yields CDR1 SGHRS and CDR2 YFSETQ. CDR3 coding DNA: TGCGCCAGCAGGATGGAGGCCACAGATACGCAGTATTTT. It encodes CASRMEATDTQYF.

The chain joins TRBV10-3 to TRBJ1-6; D not certain. Trimming shortened V by 11 bases and J by 5 bases, and 19 bases separated the two germline ends. CDR3 size: 15 residues. The germline CDR1 and CDR2 sequences are ENHRY and SYGVKD. Written as DNA, the CDR3 is TGTGCCTTCCCTCGGGCAGAAAGTAATAATTCACCCCTCCACTTT. Its translation: CAFPRAESNNSPLHF.

This rearrangement joins TRBV20-1 to TRBJ1-3; 9 bases fit TRBD1. The CDR3 totals 14 residues. The germline V gene has CDR1 DFQATT and CDR2 SNEGSKA (reference sequence). Trimming removed 6 bases from V and 4 bases from J; junction bases left unmatched: 7. The CDR3 DNA reads as TGCAGTGCCAGGGCCGGGACAGGGGGAAACACCATATATTTT. Encoded protein: CSARAGTGGNTIYF.

In its sample, this clonotype was seen a few times. CDR3 in amino acids: CSATGTGYEQYF. For the CDR3, the DNA is TGCAGTGCAACCGGGACAGGCTACGAGCAGTACTTC. V gene TRBV20-1 combines with J gene TRBJ2-7, with TRBD1 matching over 8 bases. The CDR3 is 12 residues long. The junction had 4 bases not matched to a gene; V was cut back by 6 bases and J by 3 bases. Germline V lookup: CDR1 DFQATT, CDR2 SNEGSKA (reference sequence).